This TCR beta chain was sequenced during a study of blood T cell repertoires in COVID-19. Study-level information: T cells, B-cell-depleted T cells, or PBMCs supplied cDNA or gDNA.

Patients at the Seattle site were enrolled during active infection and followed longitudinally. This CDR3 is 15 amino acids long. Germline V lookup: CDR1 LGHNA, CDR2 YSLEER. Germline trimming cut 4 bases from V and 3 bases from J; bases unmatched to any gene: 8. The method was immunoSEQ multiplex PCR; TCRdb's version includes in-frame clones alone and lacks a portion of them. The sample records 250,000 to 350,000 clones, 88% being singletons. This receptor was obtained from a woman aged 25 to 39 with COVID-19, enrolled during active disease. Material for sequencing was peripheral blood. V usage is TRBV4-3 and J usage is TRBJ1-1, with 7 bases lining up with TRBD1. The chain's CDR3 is CASSLSQGGDTEAFF. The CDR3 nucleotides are TGCGCCAGCAGCCTATCTCAGGGGGGAGACACTGAAGCTTTCTTT.